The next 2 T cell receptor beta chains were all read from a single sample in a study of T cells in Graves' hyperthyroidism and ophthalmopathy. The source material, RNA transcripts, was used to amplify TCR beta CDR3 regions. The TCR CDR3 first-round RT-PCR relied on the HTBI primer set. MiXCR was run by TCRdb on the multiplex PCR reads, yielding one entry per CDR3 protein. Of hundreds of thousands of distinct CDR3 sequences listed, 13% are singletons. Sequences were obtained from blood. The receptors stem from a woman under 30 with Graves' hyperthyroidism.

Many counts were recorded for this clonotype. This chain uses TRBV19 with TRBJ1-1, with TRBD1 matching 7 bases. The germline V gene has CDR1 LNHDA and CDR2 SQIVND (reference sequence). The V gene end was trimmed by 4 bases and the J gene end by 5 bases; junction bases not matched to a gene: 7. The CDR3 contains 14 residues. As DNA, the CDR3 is TGTGCCAGTAGTAATACAGGGGTGAGGACTGAAGCTTTCTTT. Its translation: CASSNTGVRTEAFF.

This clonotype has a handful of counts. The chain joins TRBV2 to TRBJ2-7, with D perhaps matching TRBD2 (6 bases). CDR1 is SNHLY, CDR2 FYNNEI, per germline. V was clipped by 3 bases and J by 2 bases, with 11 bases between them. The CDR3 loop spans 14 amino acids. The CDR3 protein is CASSEGGQAYEQYF. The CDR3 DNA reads TGTGCCAGCAGTGAGGGGGGTCAGGCCTACGAGCAGTACTTC.